This is a list of T cell receptor beta chains from one sample in a study of OX40 agonist ivuxolimab in advanced cancers. This table comes from immunoSEQ multiplex PCR, and its TCRdb copy is limited to in-frame clones, with some not included. The sample lists about 56,000 clones; about 90% were seen once. The material was CD4+ or CD8+ T cells sorted from blood, obtained in a trial of the OX40 agonist ivuxolimab. The receptors stem from an adult with an advanced solid tumor such as melanoma, head and neck, liver or kidney cancer. Both conserved end residues are part of each CDR3. The order of the fields is D gene, clone size, J gene, V gene, CDR3 DNA, CDR3 protein. The D gene is left open where the match is weak. Not all rows give a size; the values are once, few, many and, for expanded clones, a class.

-,-,TRBJ1-1,TRBV19,TGTGCCAGTAGTATGACAGAATTGAACACTGAAGCTTTCTTT,CASSMTELNTEAFF
-,once,TRBJ2-7,TRBV7-2,TGTGCCAGCAGCTTAGACTCCAGGGTTGCTAGCTACGAGCAGTACTTC,CASSLDSRVASYEQYF
-,-,TRBJ2-7,TRBV25-1,TGTGCCAGCAGTGACCGGGACAACACCTACGAGCAGTACTTC,CASSDRDNTYEQYF
TRBD1,-,TRBJ2-4,TRBV7-9,TGTGCCAGCAGCTACGGGACAGGGGGGAACATTCAGTACTTC,CASSYGTGGNIQYF
TRBD1,-,TRBJ2-7,TRBV6-1,TGTGCCAGCAGTGAAGGGACAGGGTCTTACGAGCAGTACTTC,CASSEGTGSYEQYF
TRBD2,-,TRBJ2-7,TRBV19,TGTGCCAGTAGCCGACTAGCGGGGGCCTACGAGCAGTACTTC,CASSRLAGAYEQYF
TRBD2,-,TRBJ2-7,TRBV10-3,TGTGCCATCAGTGACCCTGGGGGGGGGATCGAGCAGTACTTC,CAISDPGGGIEQYF
-,-,TRBJ2-6,TRBV10-1,TGCGCCAGCAGTTTGCTCTGGATCGCACAAAGTCGGGCCAACGTCCTGACTTTC,CASSLLWIAQSRANVLTF
-,-,TRBJ1-1,TRBV7-9,TGTGCCAGCAGCTTAGTAGGATCCGGGTTGGGCACTGAAGCTTTCTTT,CASSLVGSGLGTEAFF
-,-,TRBJ1-2,TRBV2,TGTGCCAGCAGGGCCTCTGGGAACAGCCCGGGCGGCTATGGCTACACCTTC,CASRASGNSPGGYGYTF
-,-,TRBJ2-7,TRBV10-2,TGCGCCAGCAGTGAGTCCCGGACACCCTCCTACGAGCAGTACTTC,CASSESRTPSYEQYF
-,-,TRBJ1-2,TRBV5-1,TGCGCCAGCAGCTCTGGGGACCTAGGATTCTATGGCTACACCTTC,CASSSGDLGFYGYTF
-,-,TRBJ2-7,TRBV19,TGTGCCAGTAGTATCGCAGGGACCGAAATCTACGAGCAGTACTTC,CASSIAGTEIYEQYF
-,-,TRBJ2-2,TRBV13,TGTGCCAGCAGTCAACAGGGAGGAACCGGGGAGCTGTTTTTT,CASSQQGGTGELFF
-,-,TRBJ2-5,TRBV6-6,TGTGCCAGCAGTTACGGGGAGACCCAGTACTTC,CASSYGETQYF
-,-,TRBJ1-6,TRBV30,TGTGCCTGGAGTGTACCAGGTGCCGGCGCCTTAGGTTCACCCCTCCACTTT,CAWSVPGAGALGSPLHF
-,-,TRBJ2-5,TRBV27,TGTGCCAGCAGTCAAGGGGACTTGATGGGGGAGCAGTACTTC,CASSQGDLMGEQYF
-,once,TRBJ2-1,TRBV9,TGTGCCAGCAGCGTAGTAGGGGACTCCTACAATGAGCAGTTCTTC,CASSVVGDSYNEQFF
-,once,TRBJ2-3,TRBV2,TGTGCCAGCGCGAAATTCGGGGATCTAACAGATACGCAGTATTTT,CASAKFGDLTDTQYF
TRBD1,few,TRBJ1-1,TRBV6-6,TGTGCCAGCAGACGACAGGGCGTATTGAACACTGAAGCTTTCTTT,CASRRQGVLNTEAFF
-,once,TRBJ2-7,TRBV19,TGTGCCAGTAGGAGCGGCACCTACGAGCAGTACTTC,CASRSGTYEQYF
-,-,TRBJ2-1,TRBV27,TGTGCCAGCAGTCCAGGAGGAGAGGAGTTCTTC,CASSPGGEEFF
-,-,TRBJ2-7,TRBV6-6,TGTGCCAGCAAGAAGGGGTGGTTAGAGCAGTACTTC,CASKKGWLEQYF
-,-,TRBJ2-7,TRBV4-3,TGCGCCAGCAGCCAAGGGTCCGAGACAGGGACTTCCGAGCAGTACTTC,CASSQGSETGTSEQYF
-,-,TRBJ2-7,TRBV6-5,TGTGCCAGCAGTTACTCCCGGGTCCTTTTATACGAGCAGTACTTC,CASSYSRVLLYEQYF
-,-,TRBJ1-1,TRBV11-2,TGTGCCAGCAGCTTGGGGGACCGAACATCTGAAGCTTTCTTT,CASSLGDRTSEAFF
-,-,TRBJ2-1,TRBV4-2,TGTGCCAGCAGCCAAGATAGGGAACTAATGAATGAGCAGTTCTTC,CASSQDRELMNEQFF
-,-,TRBJ2-2,TRBV2,TGTGCCAGCAGTGATGAACAGGCGTATCACGGGGAGCTGTTTTTT,CASSDEQAYHGELFF
TRBD1,-,TRBJ2-7,TRBV29-1,TGCAGCGTGATGGTGGGGACAGGGGACCACGAGCAGTACTTC,CSVMVGTGDHEQYF
-,-,TRBJ2-5,TRBV7-9,TGTGCCAGCATCCCAGAGCACCTCGAGACCCAGTACTTC,CASIPEHLETQYF
-,-,TRBJ2-7,TRBV5-6,TGTGCCAGCAGTCGGGACGGGACGGGCTACGAGCAGTACTTC,CASSRDGTGYEQYF
TRBD2,-,TRBJ2-7,TRBV27,TGTGCCAGCAGTCCCCTAGGGGAGGGGTCCTACGAGCAGTACTTC,CASSPLGEGSYEQYF
-,-,TRBJ2-2,TRBV4-2,TGTGCCAGCAGCCAAGATTGGGCGACCGGGGAGCTGTTTTTT,CASSQDWATGELFF
-,-,TRBJ2-1,TRBV2,TGTGCCAGCAGTAACAGGGAACTCGACAATGAGCAGTTCTTC,CASSNRELDNEQFF
TRBD2,once,TRBJ2-5,TRBV6-1,TGTGCCAGCAGTGTCATCGTGGGAGGGCCCCAGAAGGAGACCCAGTACTTC,CASSVIVGGPQKETQYF
-,-,TRBJ2-1,TRBV28,TGTGCCAGCAGTTCCCCCGCAGTAACGTCCTACAATGAGCAGTTCTTC,CASSSPAVTSYNEQFF
-,-,TRBJ1-5,TRBV30,TGTGCCTGGAGTCCCCCGGGTCAGCCCCAGCATTTT,CAWSPPGQPQHF
TRBD2,-,TRBJ2-7,TRBV29-1,TGCAGCGTCGAACGGGAGGGTGGATACGAGCAGTACTTC,CSVEREGGYEQYF
-,once,TRBJ2-7,TRBV28,TGTGCCAGCAGGTTAGCGGATTCCTACGAGCAGTACTTC,CASRLADSYEQYF
-,-,TRBJ2-1,TRBV30,TGTGCCTGGAGTGACCCGGACACCCCCGCCTACAATGAGCAGTTCTTC,CAWSDPDTPAYNEQFF
-,-,TRBJ2-7,TRBV28,TGTGCCAGCAGTTTCCCAGTAACCCGCTACGAGCAGTACTTC,CASSFPVTRYEQYF
-,-,TRBJ2-1,TRBV25-1,TGTGCCAGCAGTGAACAAAGGCAGGGGGGTTTTAATGAGCAGTTCTTC,CASSEQRQGGFNEQFF
-,once,TRBJ1-5,TRBV27,TGTGCCAGCAGTCAGGGGTTGGGCGGTCAGCCCCAGCATTTT,CASSQGLGGQPQHF
-,-,TRBJ1-1,TRBV6-1,TGTGCCAGCAGTGATGTCACTGAAGCTTTCTTT,CASSDVTEAFF
-,-,TRBJ2-7,TRBV13,TGTGCCAGCAGCTTATGGGCCGGGGAACCCCACGAGCAGTACTTC,CASSLWAGEPHEQYF
TRBD2,-,TRBJ2-7,TRBV19,TGTGCCAGTAGTATCGGGACTAGCGTGCCTCCGCAGTACTTC,CASSIGTSVPPQYF
-,-,TRBJ2-1,TRBV19,TGTGCCAGCCAGCTGGCCAGCCGGGGCAATGAGCAGTTCTTC,CASQLASRGNEQFF
-,few,TRBJ2-2,TRBV29-1,TGCAGCGTTACTTCCACCGGGGAGCTGTTTTTT,CSVTSTGELFF
TRBD2,once,TRBJ2-3,TRBV7-9,TGTGCCAGCAGCTCCGTGGGACTAGCGGGAAACAGAGATACGCAGTATTTT,CASSSVGLAGNRDTQYF
TRBD1,-,TRBJ2-5,TRBV5-1,TGCGCCAGCAGCCCTTTACAGGGGGAAGAGACCCAGTACTTC,CASSPLQGEETQYF
-,-,TRBJ2-7,TRBV6-5,TGTGCCAGCAGTAGAGGGACCGGGACCTACGAGCAGTACTTC,CASSRGTGTYEQYF
-,-,TRBJ1-2,TRBV5-4,TGTGCCAGCAGCCGTATGTACGAGTCGAGCTATGGCTACACCTTC,CASSRMYESSYGYTF
-,-,TRBJ2-5,TRBV28,TGTGCCAGCAGTTTCGTCGAGACCCAGTACTTC,CASSFVETQYF
-,-,TRBJ2-7,TRBV7-9,TGTGCCAGCAGCTCCTTTACCTACGAGCAGTACTTC,CASSSFTYEQYF
-,-,TRBJ2-7,TRBV6-1,TGTGCCAGCAGTGAATTAGGACAGTTCCATTCCGAGCAGTACTTC,CASSELGQFHSEQYF
-,-,TRBJ1-2,TRBV7-2,TGTGCCAGCAGCTTAGACGCTCATGGCTACACCTTC,CASSLDAHGYTF
-,-,TRBJ2-1,TRBV27,TGTGCCAGCAGTTCGGAAAGGTCCGCCAATGAGCAGTTCTTC,CASSSERSANEQFF
-,-,TRBJ1-5,TRBV4-1,TGCGCCAGCAGCCAAGCGGGGGGAGCGCCCCAGCATTTT,CASSQAGGAPQHF
TRBD1,-,TRBJ2-7,TRBV28,TGTGCCAGCAGTTTAGTTTTGTTGTCGGACAGGGCTACCTACGAGCAGTACTTC,CASSLVLLSDRATYEQYF